These 16 T cell receptor beta chains came from one sample sequenced in a study of cytomegalovirus exposure and HLA in healthy donors. PCR was performed using 60 Vbeta and 13 Jbeta primers. The data were produced by immunoSEQ multiplex PCR, yet TCRdb's version contains in-frame clones alone and is incomplete. The profile shows some 170,000 clones, about 65% of them singletons. The source material was PBMCs. These receptors all stem from a woman aged 25 to 39 in good health and CMV-seronegative.

In the case of this clone: Compared with germline, one end of the junction differs, possibly owing to a read error. V gene TRBV6-5 combines with J gene TRBJ1-2, with D perhaps matching TRBD1 (5 bases). This CDR3 has 13 amino acids. Germline CDR1 and CDR2: MNHEY and SVGAGI. As DNA, the CDR3 is TGTGCCAGCAGCGGGGGGGGGTTGTATGGCTACCCCTTC. Amino acid sequence: CASSGGGLYGYPF.

This rearrangement joins TRBV13 to TRBJ2-5; D possibly corresponds to TRBD2 (6 bases). This CDR3 is 14 amino acids long. Looked up from germline, CDR1 is PRHDT and CDR2 is FYEKMQ (reference sequence). V gave up 5 bases and J gave up 5 bases, with 15 bases separating them. The CDR3 here is CASSPPEAGETQYF. The CDR3 DNA reads as TGTGCCAGCAGCCCGCCCGAGGCGGGGGAGACCCAGTACTTC.

This clone appeared a few times. J is TRBJ2-7 and V is TRBV7-8, with D hard to call. The CDR3 runs 13 residues. Germline CDR1 SGHVS, CDR2 FQNEAQ. Deletions cut 2 bases from V and 5 bases from J, with 10 bases between. CDR3 DNA sequence: TGTGCCAGCAGCTTAATAAGGCAGGACGAGCAGTACTTC. It specifies CASSLIRQDEQYF.

The chain uses TRBV6-1 and TRBJ1-6; 7 bases are shared with TRBD1. Looked up from germline, CDR1 is MNHNS and CDR2 is SASEGT. The CDR3 loop spans 15 amino acids. The junction had 8 bases not matched to a gene; V was cut back by 6 bases and J by 6 bases. The CDR3 protein is CASRETGRSNSPLHF. CDR3 DNA sequence: TGTGCCAGCAGGGAGACAGGGCGGAGTAATTCACCCCTCCACTTT.

V gene TRBV18 combines with J gene TRBJ2-7; the match to TRBD1 covers 7 bases. The V segment lost 0 bases and the J segment 2 bases; nucleotides outside the gene matches: 4. This CDR3 spans 15 amino acids. Germline CDR1 KGHSH, CDR2 LQKENI. The CDR3 reads CASSPPGDRTYEQYF. The CDR3 DNA reads as TGTGCCAGCTCACCACCGGGGGACAGAACCTACGAGCAGTACTTC.

This clone was detected only once. The J gene is TRBJ2-1, the V gene TRBV6-4, with 9 positions matching TRBD2. This CDR3 has 16 residues. The trim removed 0 bases at V and 8 bases at J, leaving 8 bases unmatched. CDR1 and CDR2 from the germline V gene are MRHNA and SNTAGT. The CDR3 here is CASSDSVLAGMYEQFF. CDR3 in DNA: TGTGCCAGCAGTGACTCAGTCCTAGCGGGGATGTATGAGCAGTTCTTC.

The rearrangement links TRBV29-1 to TRBJ1-1; TRBD1 matches 8 bases. CDR1 is SQVTM, CDR2 ANQGSEA, per germline. The length of the CDR3 is 14 residues. With V trimmed by 3 bases and J by 1 base, 4 bases remained unmatched. The CDR3 sequence is CSVEAGGKNTEAFF. CDR3 nucleotides: TGCAGCGTTGAGGCAGGGGGCAAGAACACTGAAGCTTTCTTT.

The rearrangement uses TRBV7-2 and TRBJ1-5; D might be TRBD1 (6 bases). Germline V CDR1 and CDR2: SGHTA, FQGNSA. Trimming took 1 base from V and 5 from J, leaving 15 bases between them. The CDR3 is 16 amino acids. The CDR3 loop is CASSLVRGGRDQPQHF. For the CDR3, the DNA is TGTGCCAGCAGCTTAGTGAGAGGGGGAAGGGATCAGCCCCAGCATTTT.

The CDR3 sequence is CASSLGTYEQYF. The CDR3 DNA sequence: TGTGCCAGCAGTTTGGGCACCTACGAGCAGTACTTC. The V and J genes are TRBV28 and TRBJ2-7; D uncertain. V shed 3 bases and J shed 2 bases, with 5 bases lying between them. This CDR3 is built from 12 residues. The germline V gene encodes CDR1 MDHEN and CDR2 SYDVKM.

The chain couples TRBV4-2 to TRBJ1-5, with D unclear. This CDR3 contains 15 residues. The germline V gene encodes CDR1 LGHNA and CDR2 YNFKEQ. V lost 0 bases and J 5 bases, leaving 11 bases between the germline ends. The CDR3 loop is CASSQERAQDQPQHF. The CDR3 DNA sequence: TGTGCCAGCAGCCAAGAGAGGGCACAAGATCAGCCCCAGCATTTT.

In this sample, this clone turned up once. The chain combines TRBV15 with TRBJ1-3; TRBD1 matches 8 bases. The germline V gene has CDR1 LNHNV and CDR2 YYDKDF (reference sequence). J gave up 0 bases and V 1 base, and 2 bases lay outside the gene matches. The CDR3 loop spans 16 amino acids. CDR3 in DNA: TGTGCCACCAGCAGAGGAGACAGGGGCTCTGGAAACACCATATATTTT. This gives the protein CATSRGDRGSGNTIYF.

The V and J genes are TRBV21-1 and TRBJ1-4; the DNA was not compared with TRBD1, the D call given in the table. TRBV21-1 is termed a pseudogene. This CDR3 has 18 residues. The chain's CDR3 is CASSTPYLDSTTNEKLFF. The CDR3 DNA reads as TGTGCCAGCAGCACCCCGTATCTAGACAGCACAACTAATGAAAAACTGTTTTTT.

The chain is built from TRBV4-3 and TRBJ2-1; D gene uncertain. CDR1 and CDR2 from the germline V gene are LGHNA and YSLEER. The ends were cut back, 0 bases at V and 1 base at J, with 7 bases in the middle. The CDR3 contains 15 residues. CDR3 residues: CASSQDERSYNEQFF. The CDR3 bases are TGCGCCAGCAGCCAAGATGAACGGTCCTACAATGAGCAGTTCTTC.

Note on this clone: Compared with germline, one end of the junction differs, possibly owing to a read error. The chain carries TRBV7-9 and TRBJ2-3; perhaps TRBD1 as D (6 bases). The CDR3 contains 12 residues. Per germline, CDR1 SEHNR and CDR2 FQNEAQ (reference sequence). CDR3 bases: TGTGCCAGCAGTCTAAGGGGAGCAGGGGTTGGTTTT. It encodes CASSLRGAGVGF.

This chain joins TRBV5-4 and TRBJ1-2; 9 bases agree with TRBD1. The V segment lost 3 bases and the J segment 4 bases; nucleotides outside the gene matches: 4. Per the germline V gene, CDR1 is SGHNT and CDR2 is YYREEE (reference sequence). The CDR3 is made up of 14 amino acids. The CDR3 nucleotides read TGTGCCAGCAGCTCGGGACAGGGCTTCTATGGCTACACCTTC. Its protein is CASSSGQGFYGYTF.

The chain joins TRBV7-2 to TRBJ1-1; weak D call: TRBD1 (5 bases). CDR3 length: 14 amino acids. V shed 5 bases and J shed 1 base, with 11 bases lying between them. In germline, CDR1 is SGHTA, CDR2 FQGNSA. CDR3 loop: CASSLRTGNTEAFF. DNA for the CDR3: TGTGCCAGCAGCCTTCGTACAGGGAACACTGAAGCTTTCTTT.